This TCR beta chain was profiled in a study of blood T cell repertoires in COVID-19. Overall study context: T cells, B-cell-depleted T cells, or PBMCs provided the cDNA or gDNA that served as material.

Ages ranged from about 18 to 89 years, with residence in around 24 US areas. Participants' own reports of clinical history determined their cohort assignment. All recovered Cohort 3 donors got two negative PCRs, got clearance, or saw symptom resolution. Libraries were prepared by immunoSEQ multiplex PCR; TCRdb keeps only in-frame clonotypes and omits some of them. Here the sample spans under 300,000 clones, approximately 91% being singletons. V lost 0 bases and J 1 base, leaving 5 bases between the germline ends. Germline CDR1 is SGHKS and CDR2 is YYEKEE (reference sequence). The CDR3 totals 14 residues.

The gene calls are TRBV5-5 and TRBJ1-5, with D hard to call. The material sequenced was PBMCs or T cells enriched from blood (not recorded which). The clonotype originates from a woman aged 30 to 39 who had recovered from COVID-19. In nucleotides, the CDR3 is TGTGCCAGCAGCTTGGGACTGAGCAATCAGCCCCAGCATTTT. This translates into CASSLGLSNQPQHF.